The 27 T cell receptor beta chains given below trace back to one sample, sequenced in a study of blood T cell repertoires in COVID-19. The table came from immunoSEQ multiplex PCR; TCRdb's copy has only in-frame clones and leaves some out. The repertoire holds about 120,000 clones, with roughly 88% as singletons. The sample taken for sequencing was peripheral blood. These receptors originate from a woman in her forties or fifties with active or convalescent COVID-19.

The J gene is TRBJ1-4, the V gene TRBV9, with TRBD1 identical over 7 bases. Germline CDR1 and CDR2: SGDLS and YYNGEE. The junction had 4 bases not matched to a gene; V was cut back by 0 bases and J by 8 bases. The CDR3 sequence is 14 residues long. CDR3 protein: CASSVAGGLEKLFF. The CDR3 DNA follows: TGTGCCAGCAGCGTAGCAGGGGGTTTGGAAAAACTGTTTTTT.

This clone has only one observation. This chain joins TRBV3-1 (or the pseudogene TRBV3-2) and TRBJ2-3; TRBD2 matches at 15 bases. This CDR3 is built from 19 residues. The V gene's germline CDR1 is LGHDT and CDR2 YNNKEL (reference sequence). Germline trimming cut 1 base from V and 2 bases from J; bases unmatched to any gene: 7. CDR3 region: CASSQVLGTSGGNTDTQYF. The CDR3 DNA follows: TGTGCCAGCAGCCAAGTTCTTGGGACTAGCGGGGGGAACACAGATACGCAGTATTTT.

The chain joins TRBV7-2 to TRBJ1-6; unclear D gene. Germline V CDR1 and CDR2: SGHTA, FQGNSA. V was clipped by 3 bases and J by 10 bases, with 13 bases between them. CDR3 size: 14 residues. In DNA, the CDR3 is TGTGCCAGCAGCTTGGGCGATTTGGGCTCACCCCTCCACTTT. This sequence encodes CASSLGDLGSPLHF. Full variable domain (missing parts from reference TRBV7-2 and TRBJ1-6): GAGVSQSPSNKVTEKGKDVELRCDPISGHTALYWYRQSLGQGLEFLIYFQGNSAPDKSGLPSDRFSAERTGGSVSTLTIQRTQQEDSAVYLCASSLGDLGSPLHFGNGTRLTVT.

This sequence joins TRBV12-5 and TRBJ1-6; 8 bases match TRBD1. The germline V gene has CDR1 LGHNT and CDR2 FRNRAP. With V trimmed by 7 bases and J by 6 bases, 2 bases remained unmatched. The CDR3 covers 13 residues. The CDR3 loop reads CASARGLNSPLHF. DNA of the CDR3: TGTGCTAGTGCCAGGGGGCTTAATTCACCCCTCCACTTT.

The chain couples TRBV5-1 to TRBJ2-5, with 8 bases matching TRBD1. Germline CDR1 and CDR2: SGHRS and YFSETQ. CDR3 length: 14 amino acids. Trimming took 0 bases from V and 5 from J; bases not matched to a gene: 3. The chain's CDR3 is CASSLGGQGETQYF. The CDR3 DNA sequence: TGCGCCAGCAGCTTGGGAGGACAGGGTGAGACCCAGTACTTC.

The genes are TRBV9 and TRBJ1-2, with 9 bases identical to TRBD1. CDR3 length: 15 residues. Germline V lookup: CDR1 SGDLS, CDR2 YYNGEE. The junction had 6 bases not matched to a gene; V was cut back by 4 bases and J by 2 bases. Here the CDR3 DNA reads TGTGCCAGCAGCCCACAAGGGACAGGGAACTATGGCTACACCTTC. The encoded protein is CASSPQGTGNYGYTF.

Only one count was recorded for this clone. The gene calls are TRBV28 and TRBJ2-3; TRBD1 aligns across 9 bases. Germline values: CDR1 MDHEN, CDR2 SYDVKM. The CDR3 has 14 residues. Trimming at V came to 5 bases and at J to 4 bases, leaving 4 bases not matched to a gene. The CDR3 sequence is CASSHDRGADTQYF. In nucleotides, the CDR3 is TGTGCCAGCAGTCATGACAGGGGGGCAGATACGCAGTATTTT.

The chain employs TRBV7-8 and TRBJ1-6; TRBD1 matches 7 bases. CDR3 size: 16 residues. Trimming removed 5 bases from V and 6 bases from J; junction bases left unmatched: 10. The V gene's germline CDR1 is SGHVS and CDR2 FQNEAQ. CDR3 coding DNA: TGTGCCAGCAGCACCCCCGGGACAGCAATTAATTCACCCCTCCACTTT. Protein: CASSTPGTAINSPLHF.

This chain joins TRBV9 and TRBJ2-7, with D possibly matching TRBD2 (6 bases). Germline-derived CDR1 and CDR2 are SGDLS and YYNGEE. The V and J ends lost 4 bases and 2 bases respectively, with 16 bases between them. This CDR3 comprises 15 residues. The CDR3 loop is CASSTGGGLAYEQYF. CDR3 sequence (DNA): TGTGCCAGCAGCACTGGCGGAGGGCTAGCCTACGAGCAGTACTTC.

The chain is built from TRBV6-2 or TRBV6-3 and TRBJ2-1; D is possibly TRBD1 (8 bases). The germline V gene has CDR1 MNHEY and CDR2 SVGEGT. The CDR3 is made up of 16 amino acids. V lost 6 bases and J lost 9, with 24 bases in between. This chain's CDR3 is CASSKQGAQGRGEQFF. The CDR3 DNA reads TGTGCCAGCAGCAAGCAGGGGGCCCAGGGGAGGGGTGAGCAGTTCTTC.

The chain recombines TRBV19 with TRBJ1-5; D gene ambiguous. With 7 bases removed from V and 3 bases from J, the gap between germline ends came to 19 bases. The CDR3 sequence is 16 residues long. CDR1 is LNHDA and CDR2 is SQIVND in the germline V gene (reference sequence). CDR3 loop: CASNAERTLINQPQHF. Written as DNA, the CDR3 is TGTGCCAGTAACGCAGAGCGGACCCTTATCAATCAGCCCCAGCATTTT.

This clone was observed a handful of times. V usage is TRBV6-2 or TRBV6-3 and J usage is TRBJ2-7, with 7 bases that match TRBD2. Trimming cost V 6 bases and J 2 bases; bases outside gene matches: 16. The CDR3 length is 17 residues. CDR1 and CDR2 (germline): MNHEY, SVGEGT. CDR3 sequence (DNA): TGTGCCAGCAGCCAAACCCCTTACCTAGCGGTAACCTACGAGCAGTACTTC. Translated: CASSQTPYLAVTYEQYF.

CDR3 region: CASSPGTGSSDTQYF. The CDR3 DNA sequence: TGTGCCAGCTCACCCGGGACAGGTAGTTCCGATACGCAGTATTTT. The chain carries TRBV18 and TRBJ2-3, with 8 bases that match TRBD1. V dropped 3 bases and J dropped 6; count of bases not matched to a gene: 8. This CDR3 is 15 amino acids long. In germline, CDR1 is KGHSH, CDR2 LQKENI.

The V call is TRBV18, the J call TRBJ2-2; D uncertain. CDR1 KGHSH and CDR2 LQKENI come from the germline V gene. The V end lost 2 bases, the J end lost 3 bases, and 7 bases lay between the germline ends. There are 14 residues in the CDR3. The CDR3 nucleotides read TGTGCCAGCTCACCAAACTTATACACCGGGGAGCTGTTTTTT. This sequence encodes CASSPNLYTGELFF.

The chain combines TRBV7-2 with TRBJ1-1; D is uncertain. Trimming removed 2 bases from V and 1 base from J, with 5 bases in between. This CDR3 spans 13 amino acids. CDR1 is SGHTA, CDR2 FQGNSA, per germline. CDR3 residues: CASSLPWNTEAFF. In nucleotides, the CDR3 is TGTGCCAGCAGCTTACCGTGGAACACTGAAGCTTTCTTT. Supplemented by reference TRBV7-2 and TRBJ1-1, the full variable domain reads GAGVSQSPSNKVTEKGKDVELRCDPISGHTALYWYRQSLGQGLEFLIYFQGNSAPDKSGLPSDRFSAERTGGSVSTLTIQRTQQEDSAVYLCASSLPWNTEAFFGQGTRLTVV.

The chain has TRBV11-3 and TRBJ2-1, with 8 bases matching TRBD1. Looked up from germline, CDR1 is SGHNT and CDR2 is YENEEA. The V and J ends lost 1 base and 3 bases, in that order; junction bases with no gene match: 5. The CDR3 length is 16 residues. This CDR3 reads CASSLGGQAYYNEQFF. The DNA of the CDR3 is TGTGCCAGCAGCTTAGGGGGACAGGCCTACTACAATGAGCAGTTCTTC.

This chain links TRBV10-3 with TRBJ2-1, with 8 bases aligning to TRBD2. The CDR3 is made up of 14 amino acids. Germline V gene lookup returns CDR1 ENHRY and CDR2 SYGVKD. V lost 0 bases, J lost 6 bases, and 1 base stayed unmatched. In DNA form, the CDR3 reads TGTGCCATCAGTGAGTCTCTAGCGGGCAATGAGCAGTTCTTC. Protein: CAISESLAGNEQFF.

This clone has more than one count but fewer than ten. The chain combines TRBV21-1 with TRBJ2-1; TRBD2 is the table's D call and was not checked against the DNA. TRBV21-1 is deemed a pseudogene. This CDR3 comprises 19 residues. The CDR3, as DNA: TGTGCCAGCTCGTCCGGGGGGAACGAAACAGGGCCCTCCTACAATGAGCAGTTCTTC. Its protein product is CASSSGGNETGPSYNEQFF.

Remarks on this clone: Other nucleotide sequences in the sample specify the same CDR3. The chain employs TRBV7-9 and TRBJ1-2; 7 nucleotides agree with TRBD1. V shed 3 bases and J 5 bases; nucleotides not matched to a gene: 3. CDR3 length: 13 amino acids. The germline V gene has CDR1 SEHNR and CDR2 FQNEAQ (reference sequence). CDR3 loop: CASSLGTAYGYTF. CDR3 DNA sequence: TGTGCCAGCAGCTTGGGGACAGCTTATGGCTACACCTTC.

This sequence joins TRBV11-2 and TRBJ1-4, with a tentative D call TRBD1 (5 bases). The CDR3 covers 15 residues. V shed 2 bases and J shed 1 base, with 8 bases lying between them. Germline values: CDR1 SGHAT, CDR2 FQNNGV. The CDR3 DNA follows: TGTGCCAGCAGCTTAACGACAGAAACTAATGAAAAACTGTTTTTT. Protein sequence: CASSLTTETNEKLFF.

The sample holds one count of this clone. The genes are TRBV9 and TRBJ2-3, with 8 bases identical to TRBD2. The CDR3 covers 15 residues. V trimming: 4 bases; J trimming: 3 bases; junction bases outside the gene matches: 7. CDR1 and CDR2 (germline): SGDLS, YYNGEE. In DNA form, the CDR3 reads TGTGCCAGCAGCTCAAGGGGGACTAGAACAGATACGCAGTATTTT. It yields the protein CASSSRGTRTDTQYF.

The CDR3 nucleotides read TGTGCCAGCAGCCCCTGGGAGGGGCCCCAAGAGACCCAGTACTTC. Translated, it gives CASSPWEGPQETQYF. This sequence joins TRBV7-9 and TRBJ2-5, with 7 bases that match TRBD2. Germline CDR1 reads SEHNR; CDR2 reads FQNEAQ (reference sequence). V shed 5 bases, J shed 1 base, and the junction held 7 bases outside the gene matches. CDR3 size: 15 residues.

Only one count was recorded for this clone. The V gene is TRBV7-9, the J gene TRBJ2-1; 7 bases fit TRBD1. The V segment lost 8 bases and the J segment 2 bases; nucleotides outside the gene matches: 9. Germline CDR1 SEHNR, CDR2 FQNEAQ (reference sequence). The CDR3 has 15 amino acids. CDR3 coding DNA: TGTGCCAGCTACAGGGGCGACTCGCCCTACAATGAGCAGTTCTTC. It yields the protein CASYRGDSPYNEQFF.

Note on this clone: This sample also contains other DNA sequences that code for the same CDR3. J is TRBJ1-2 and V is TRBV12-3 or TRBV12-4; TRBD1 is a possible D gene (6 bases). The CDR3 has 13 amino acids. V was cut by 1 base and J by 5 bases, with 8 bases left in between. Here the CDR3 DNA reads TGTGCCAGCAGTTTAGGCAGGGGTTATGGCTACACCTTC. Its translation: CASSLGRGYGYTF.

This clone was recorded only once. The CDR3 loop reads CASSGFNEQYF. In nucleotides, the CDR3 is TGTGCCAGCAGCGGCTTCAACGAGCAGTACTTC. The chain combines TRBV3-1 (or the pseudogene TRBV3-2) with TRBJ2-7; D is uncertain. CDR1 is LGHDT, CDR2 YNNKEL, per germline (reference sequence). The CDR3 is 11 amino acids. The V end was cut by 5 bases, the J end by 5 bases, with 7 bases between.

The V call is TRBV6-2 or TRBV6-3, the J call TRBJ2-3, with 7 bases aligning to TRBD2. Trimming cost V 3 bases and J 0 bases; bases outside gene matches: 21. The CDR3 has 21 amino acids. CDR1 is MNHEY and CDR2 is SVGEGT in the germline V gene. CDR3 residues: CASSYSLRGSSPAKSTDTQYF. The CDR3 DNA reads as TGTGCCAGCAGTTATAGTTTGCGGGGGTCTAGCCCCGCCAAAAGCACAGATACGCAGTATTTT.

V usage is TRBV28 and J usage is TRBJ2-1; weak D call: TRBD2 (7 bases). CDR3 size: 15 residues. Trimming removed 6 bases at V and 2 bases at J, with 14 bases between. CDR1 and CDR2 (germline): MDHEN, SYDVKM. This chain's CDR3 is CASRPGGGAYNEQFF. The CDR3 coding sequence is TGTGCCAGCAGACCCGGCGGGGGCGCCTACAATGAGCAGTTCTTC.